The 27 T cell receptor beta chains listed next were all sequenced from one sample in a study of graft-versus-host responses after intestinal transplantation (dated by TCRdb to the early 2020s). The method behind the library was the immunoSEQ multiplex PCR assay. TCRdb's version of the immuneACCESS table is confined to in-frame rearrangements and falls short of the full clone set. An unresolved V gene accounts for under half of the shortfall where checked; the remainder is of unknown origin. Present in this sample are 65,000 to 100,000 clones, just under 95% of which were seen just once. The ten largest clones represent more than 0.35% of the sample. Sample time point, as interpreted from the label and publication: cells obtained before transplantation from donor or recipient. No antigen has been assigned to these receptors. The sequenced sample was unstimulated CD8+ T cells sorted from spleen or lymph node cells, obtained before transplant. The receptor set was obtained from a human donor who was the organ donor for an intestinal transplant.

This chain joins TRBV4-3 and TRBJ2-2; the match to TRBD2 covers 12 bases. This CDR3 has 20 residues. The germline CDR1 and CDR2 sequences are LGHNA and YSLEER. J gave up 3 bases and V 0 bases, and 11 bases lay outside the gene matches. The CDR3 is CASSQDGLAGGLVYTGELFF. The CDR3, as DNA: TGCGCCAGCAGCCAAGACGGCCTAGCGGGGGGGCTTGTGTACACCGGGGAGCTGTTTTTT.

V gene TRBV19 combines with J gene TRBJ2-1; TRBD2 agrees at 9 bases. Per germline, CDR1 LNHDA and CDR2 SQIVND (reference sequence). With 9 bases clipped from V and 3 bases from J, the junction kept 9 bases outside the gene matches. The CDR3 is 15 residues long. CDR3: CASSLSGGLYNEQFF. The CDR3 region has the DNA TGTGCCAGCAGCCTTAGCGGGGGCCTCTACAATGAGCAGTTCTTC.

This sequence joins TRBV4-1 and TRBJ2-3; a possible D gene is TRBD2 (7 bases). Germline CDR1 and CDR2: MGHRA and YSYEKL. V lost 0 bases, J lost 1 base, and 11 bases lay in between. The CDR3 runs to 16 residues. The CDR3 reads CASSQEGGAGTDTQYF. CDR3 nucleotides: TGCGCCAGCAGCCAAGAGGGGGGGGCGGGCACAGATACGCAGTATTTT.

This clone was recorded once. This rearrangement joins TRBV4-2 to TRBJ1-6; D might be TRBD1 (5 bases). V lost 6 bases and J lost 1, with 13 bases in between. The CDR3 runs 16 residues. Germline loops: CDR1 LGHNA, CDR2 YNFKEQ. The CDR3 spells CASSNGGVSYNSPLHF. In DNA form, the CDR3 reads TGTGCCAGCAGTAACGGGGGAGTGTCCTATAATTCACCCCTCCACTTT.

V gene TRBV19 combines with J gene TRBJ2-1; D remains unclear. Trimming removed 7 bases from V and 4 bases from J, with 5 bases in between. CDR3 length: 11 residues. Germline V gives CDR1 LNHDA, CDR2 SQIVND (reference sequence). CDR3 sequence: CASTYYNEQFF. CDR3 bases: TGTGCCAGTACCTATTACAATGAGCAGTTCTTC.

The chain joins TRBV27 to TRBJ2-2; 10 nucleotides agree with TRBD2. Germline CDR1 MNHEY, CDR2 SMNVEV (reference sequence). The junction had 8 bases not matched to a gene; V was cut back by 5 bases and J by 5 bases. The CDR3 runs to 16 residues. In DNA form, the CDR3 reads TGTGCCAGCAGTCGGCTAGCGGGGGTTGGTACCGGGGAGCTGTTTTTT. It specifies CASSRLAGVGTGELFF.

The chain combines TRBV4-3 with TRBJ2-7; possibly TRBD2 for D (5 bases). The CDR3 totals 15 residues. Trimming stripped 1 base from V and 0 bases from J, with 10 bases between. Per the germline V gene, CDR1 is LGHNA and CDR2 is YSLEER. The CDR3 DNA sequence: TGCGCCAGCAGCCAAGGGACTTCCAGCTCCTACGAGCAGTACTTC. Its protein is CASSQGTSSSYEQYF.

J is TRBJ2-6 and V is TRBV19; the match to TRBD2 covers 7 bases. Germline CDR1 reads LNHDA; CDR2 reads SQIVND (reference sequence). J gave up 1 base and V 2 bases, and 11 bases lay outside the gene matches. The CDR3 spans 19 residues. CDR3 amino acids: CASSIYKRDVISGANVLTF. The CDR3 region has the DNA TGTGCCAGTAGTATATACAAGCGGGACGTTATATCTGGGGCCAACGTCCTGACTTTC.

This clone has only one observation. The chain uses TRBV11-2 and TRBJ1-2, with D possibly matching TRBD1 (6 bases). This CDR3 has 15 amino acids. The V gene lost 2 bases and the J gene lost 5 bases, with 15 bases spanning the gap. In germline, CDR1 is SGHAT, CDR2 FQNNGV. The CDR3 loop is CASSLIGGGGYGYTF. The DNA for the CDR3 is TGTGCCAGCAGCTTAATTGGAGGGGGAGGGTATGGCTACACCTTC. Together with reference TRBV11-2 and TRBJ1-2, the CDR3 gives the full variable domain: EAGVAQSPRYKIIEKRQSVAFWCNPISGHATLYWYQQILGQGPKLLIQFQNNGVVDDSQLPKDRFSAERLKGVDSTLKIQPAKLEDSAVYLCASSLIGGGGYGYTFGSGTRLTVV.

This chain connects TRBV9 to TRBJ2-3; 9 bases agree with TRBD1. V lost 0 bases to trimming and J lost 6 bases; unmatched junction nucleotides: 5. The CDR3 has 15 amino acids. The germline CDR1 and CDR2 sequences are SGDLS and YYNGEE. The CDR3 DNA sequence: TGTGCCAGCAGCGTAGAAGGGACAGGGTACGATACGCAGTATTTT. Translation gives CASSVEGTGYDTQYF. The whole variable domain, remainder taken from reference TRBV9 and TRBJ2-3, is DSGVTQTPKHLITATGQRVTLRCSPRSGDLSVYWYQQSLDQGLQFLIQYYNGEERAKGNILERFSAQQFPDLHSELNLSSLELGDSALYFCASSVEGTGYDTQYFGPGTRLTVL.

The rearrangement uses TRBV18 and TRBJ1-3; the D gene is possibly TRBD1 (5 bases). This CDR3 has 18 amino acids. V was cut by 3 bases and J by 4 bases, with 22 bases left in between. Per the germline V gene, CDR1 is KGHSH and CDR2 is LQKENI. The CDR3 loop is CASSPAPGQDPLGNTIYF. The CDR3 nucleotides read TGTGCCAGCTCACCTGCTCCCGGACAAGACCCCTTGGGAAACACCATATATTTT.

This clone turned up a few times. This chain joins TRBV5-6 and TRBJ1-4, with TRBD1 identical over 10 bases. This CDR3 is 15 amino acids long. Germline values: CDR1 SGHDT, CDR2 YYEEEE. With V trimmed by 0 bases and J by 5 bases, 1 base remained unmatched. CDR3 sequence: CASSLVGQGNEKLFF. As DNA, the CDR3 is TGTGCCAGCAGCTTGGTGGGACAGGGGAATGAAAAACTGTTTTTT. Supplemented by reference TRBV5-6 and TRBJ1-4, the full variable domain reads DAGVTQSPTHLIKTRGQQVTLRCSPKSGHDTVSWYQQALGQGPQFIFQYYEEEERQRGNFPDRFSGHQFPNYSSELNVNALLLGDSALYLCASSLVGQGNEKLFFGSGTQLSVL.

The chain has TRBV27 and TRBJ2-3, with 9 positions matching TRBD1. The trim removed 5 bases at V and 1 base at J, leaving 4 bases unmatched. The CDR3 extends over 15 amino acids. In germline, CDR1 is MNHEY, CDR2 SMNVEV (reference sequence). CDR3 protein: CASSLRTGGTDTQYF. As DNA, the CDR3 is TGTGCCAGCAGTCTAAGGACAGGGGGCACAGATACGCAGTATTTT.

For the CDR3, the DNA is TGTGCCAGCAGCTTGCCCACTAGCGGGGATTACGAGCAGTACTTC. Translating it yields CASSLPTSGDYEQYF. The chain joins TRBV7-2 to TRBJ2-7; 10 nucleotides agree with TRBD2. With 3 bases clipped from V and 4 bases from J, the junction kept 6 bases outside the gene matches. CDR3 length: 15 residues. CDR1 is SGHTA and CDR2 is FQGNSA in the germline V gene.

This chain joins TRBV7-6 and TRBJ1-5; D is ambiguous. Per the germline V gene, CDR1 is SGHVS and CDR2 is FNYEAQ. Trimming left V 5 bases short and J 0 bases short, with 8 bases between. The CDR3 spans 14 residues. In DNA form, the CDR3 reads TGTGCCAGCAGCCCCATAGATAGCAATCAGCCCCAGCATTTT. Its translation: CASSPIDSNQPQHF.

The CDR3 region has the DNA TGTGCCACCAGCTCCGGGACAGGGGGCAGCTACGAGCAGTACTTC. Translation gives CATSSGTGGSYEQYF. The V call is TRBV15, the J call TRBJ2-7; 12 nucleotides align to TRBD1. CDR3 length: 15 residues. Germline assignment: CDR1 LNHNV and CDR2 YYDKDF (reference sequence). Losses at the gene ends were 5 bases for V and 3 bases for J; bases not matched to a gene: 5.

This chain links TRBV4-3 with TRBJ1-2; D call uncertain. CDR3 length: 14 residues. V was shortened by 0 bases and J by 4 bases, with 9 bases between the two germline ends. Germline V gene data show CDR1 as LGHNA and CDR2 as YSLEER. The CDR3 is CASSQDRSLYGYTF. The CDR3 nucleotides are TGCGCCAGCAGCCAAGACAGGTCCCTCTATGGCTACACCTTC.

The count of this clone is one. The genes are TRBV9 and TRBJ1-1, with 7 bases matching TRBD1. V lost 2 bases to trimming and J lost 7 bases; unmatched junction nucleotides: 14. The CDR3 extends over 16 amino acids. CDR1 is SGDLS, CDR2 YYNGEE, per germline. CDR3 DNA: TGTGCCAGCAGCGTGGGAACAGGGGCGAGTACGATTGAAGCTTTCTTT. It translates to CASSVGTGASTIEAFF.

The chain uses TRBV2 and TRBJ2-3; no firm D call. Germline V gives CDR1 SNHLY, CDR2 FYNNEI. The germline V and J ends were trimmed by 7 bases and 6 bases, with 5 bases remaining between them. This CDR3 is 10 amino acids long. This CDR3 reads CASNKDTQYF. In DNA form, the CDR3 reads TGTGCCAGCAACAAGGATACGCAGTATTTT.

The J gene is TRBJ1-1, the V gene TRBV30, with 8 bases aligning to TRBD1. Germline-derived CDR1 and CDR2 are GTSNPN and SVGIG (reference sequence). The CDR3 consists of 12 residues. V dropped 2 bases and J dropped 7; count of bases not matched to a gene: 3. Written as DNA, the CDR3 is TGTGCCTGGAGTTCAGGACAGGGTGAAGCTTTCTTT. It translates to CAWSSGQGEAFF.

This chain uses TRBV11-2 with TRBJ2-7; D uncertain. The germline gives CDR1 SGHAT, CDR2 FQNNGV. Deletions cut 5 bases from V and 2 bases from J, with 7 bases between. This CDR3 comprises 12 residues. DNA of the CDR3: TGTGCCAGCAGCCTCCCGGCCTACGAGCAGTACTTC. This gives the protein CASSLPAYEQYF.

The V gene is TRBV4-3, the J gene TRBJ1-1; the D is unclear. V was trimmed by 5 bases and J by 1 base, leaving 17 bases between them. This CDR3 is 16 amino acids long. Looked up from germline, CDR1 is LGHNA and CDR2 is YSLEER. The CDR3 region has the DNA TGCGCCAGCAGCGAAGGATATGCCGGGAGGAACACTGAAGCTTTCTTT. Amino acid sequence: CASSEGYAGRNTEAFF.

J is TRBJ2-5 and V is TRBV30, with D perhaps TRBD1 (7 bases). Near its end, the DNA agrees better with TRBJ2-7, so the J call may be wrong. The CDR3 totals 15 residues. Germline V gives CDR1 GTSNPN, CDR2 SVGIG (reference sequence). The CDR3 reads CAWSVSPGGHYEQYF. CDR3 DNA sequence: TGTGCCTGGAGTGTAAGTCCAGGGGGGCACTACGAGCAGTACTTC.

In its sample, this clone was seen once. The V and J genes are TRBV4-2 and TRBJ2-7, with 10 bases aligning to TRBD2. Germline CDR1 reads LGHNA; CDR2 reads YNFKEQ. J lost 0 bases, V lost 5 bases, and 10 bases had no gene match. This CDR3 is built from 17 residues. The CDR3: CASSGLAGASSSYEQYF. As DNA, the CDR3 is TGTGCCAGCAGCGGTCTAGCGGGGGCCAGCAGCTCCTACGAGCAGTACTTC.

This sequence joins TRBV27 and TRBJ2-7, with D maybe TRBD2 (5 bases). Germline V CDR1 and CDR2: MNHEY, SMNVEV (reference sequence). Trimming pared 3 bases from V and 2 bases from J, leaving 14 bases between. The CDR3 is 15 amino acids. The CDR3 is CASSFQGGWPYEQYF. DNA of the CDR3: TGTGCCAGCAGTTTCCAAGGAGGCTGGCCCTACGAGCAGTACTTC.

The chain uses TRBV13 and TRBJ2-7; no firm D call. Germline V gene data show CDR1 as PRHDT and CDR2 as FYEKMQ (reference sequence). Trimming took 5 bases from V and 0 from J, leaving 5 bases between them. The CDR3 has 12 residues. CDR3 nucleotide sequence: TGTGCCAGCAGCACTTCCTCCTACGAGCAGTACTTC. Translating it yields CASSTSSYEQYF.

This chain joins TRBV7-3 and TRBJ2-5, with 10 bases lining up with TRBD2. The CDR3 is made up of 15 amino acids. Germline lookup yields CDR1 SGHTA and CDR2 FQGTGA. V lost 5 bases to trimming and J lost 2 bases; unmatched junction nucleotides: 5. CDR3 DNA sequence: TGTGCCAGCAGCCGTAGCGGGGGGAGTCAAGAGACCCAGTACTTC. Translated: CASSRSGGSQETQYF.